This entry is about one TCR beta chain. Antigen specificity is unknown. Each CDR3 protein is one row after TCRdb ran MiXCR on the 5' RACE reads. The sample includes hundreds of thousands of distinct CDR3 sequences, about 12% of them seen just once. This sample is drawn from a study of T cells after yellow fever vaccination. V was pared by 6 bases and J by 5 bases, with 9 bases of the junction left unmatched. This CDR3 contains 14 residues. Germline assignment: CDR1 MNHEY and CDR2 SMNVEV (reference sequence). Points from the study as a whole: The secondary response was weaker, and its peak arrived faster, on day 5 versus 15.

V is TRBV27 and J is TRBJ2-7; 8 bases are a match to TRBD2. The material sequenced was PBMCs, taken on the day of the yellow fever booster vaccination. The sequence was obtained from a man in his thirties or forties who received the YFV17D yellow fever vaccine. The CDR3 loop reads CASSPLGGANEQYF. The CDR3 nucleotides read TGTGCCAGCAGCCCTCTCGGGGGGGCCAACGAGCAGTACTTC.